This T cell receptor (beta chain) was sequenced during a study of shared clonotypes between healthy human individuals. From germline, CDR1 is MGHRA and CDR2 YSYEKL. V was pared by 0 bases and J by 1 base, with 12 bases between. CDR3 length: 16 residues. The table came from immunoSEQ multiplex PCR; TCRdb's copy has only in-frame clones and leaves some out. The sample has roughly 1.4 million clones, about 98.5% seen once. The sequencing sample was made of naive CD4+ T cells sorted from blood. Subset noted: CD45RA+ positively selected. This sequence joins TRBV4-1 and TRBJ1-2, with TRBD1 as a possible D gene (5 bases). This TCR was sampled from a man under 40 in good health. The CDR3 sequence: CASSQDPGRLNYGYTF. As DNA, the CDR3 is TGCGCCAGCAGCCAAGATCCAGGGCGTCTTAACTATGGCTACACCTTC.